Following are 18 T cell receptor beta chains from one sample sequenced in a study of blood T cells in healthy people across ages. With a J-beta primer mix and a sample-barcoded 5' primer, a second PCR ran about 7 to 11 cycles. TCRdb analysed the 5' RACE reads with MiXCR anew, one entry per CDR3 protein. In the table there are fewer than 900,000 distinct CDR3 sequences, 40% to 45% of which are singletons. The source material was blood. The receptor source for this set is a woman aged 55 to 70 in good health.

This clonotype was counted at least ten times. V is TRBV6-6 and J is TRBJ2-3; 9 bases are a match to TRBD1. The length of the CDR3 is 15 residues. Germline loops: CDR1 MNHNY, CDR2 SVGAGI (reference sequence). After removal of 0 bases from V and 4 bases from J, the junction contained 2 bases not matched to a gene. The CDR3 sequence is CASSYSRQGADTQYF. In nucleotides, the CDR3 is TGTGCCAGCAGTTACTCGAGACAGGGGGCAGATACGCAGTATTTT.

This clonotype has more than one count but fewer than ten. The rearrangement links TRBV5-1 to TRBJ2-7; 7 nucleotides agree with TRBD1. Germline loops: CDR1 SGHRS, CDR2 YFSETQ. The CDR3 covers 14 residues. J gave up 2 bases and V 2 bases, and 4 bases lay outside the gene matches. The CDR3, as DNA: TGCGCCAGCAGCTTCGACAGGGAACCCTACGAGCAGTACTTC. As protein: CASSFDREPYEQYF.

This clonotype was detected only a few times. The chain recombines TRBV7-9 with TRBJ2-3, with 8 bases identical to TRBD2. V was clipped by 4 bases and J by 0 bases; unmatched bases: 6. The germline V gene encodes CDR1 SEHNR and CDR2 FQNEAQ (reference sequence). This CDR3 spans 16 amino acids. The CDR3, as DNA: TGTGCCAGCAGCTCCCCCCTAGCGGGCAGCACAGATACGCAGTATTTT. Translation: CASSSPLAGSTDTQYF.

This clonotype was seen many times. The chain recombines TRBV9 with TRBJ2-1; 11 bases map to TRBD2. V shed 0 bases, J shed 8 bases, and the junction held 4 bases outside the gene matches. CDR1 is SGDLS, CDR2 YYNGEE, per germline. CDR3 length: 15 residues. DNA for the CDR3: TGTGCCAGCAGCGTAGGTACTAGCGGGGGACATGAGCAGTTCTTC. This sequence encodes CASSVGTSGGHEQFF.

Points on this clonotype: A read error is possible here, since a much larger clone lies one base away. The chain combines TRBV7-9 with TRBJ2-7; D remains ambiguous. There are 14 residues in the CDR3. Looked up from germline, CDR1 is SEHNR and CDR2 is FQNEAQ (reference sequence). V was pared by 5 bases and J by 0 bases, with 11 bases between. The CDR3 protein is CASSARSSSYEQYF. The CDR3 region has the DNA TGTGCCAGCAGCGCACGATCCAGCTCCTACGAGCAGTACTTC.

The V gene is TRBV20-1, the J gene TRBJ2-3; weak D call: TRBD1 (6 bases). Germline CDR1 reads DFQATT; CDR2 reads SNEGSKA (reference sequence). CDR3 length equals 15 residues. Trimming took 1 base from V and 0 from J, leaving 11 bases between them. The CDR3 loop is CSARGAGVSTDTQYF. The CDR3 DNA sequence: TGCAGTGCTAGAGGGGCAGGGGTCAGCACAGATACGCAGTATTTT.

This clonotype was seen more than once but under ten times. The rearrangement links TRBV7-8 to TRBJ2-7; 7 bases agree with TRBD1. This CDR3 is 15 amino acids long. With V trimmed by 1 base and J by 2 bases, 5 bases remained unmatched. Germline loops: CDR1 SGHVS, CDR2 FQNEAQ. This CDR3 reads CASSLDYRGPYEQYF. CDR3 nucleotide sequence: TGTGCCAGCAGCTTAGATTACAGGGGCCCCTACGAGCAGTACTTC.

The chain links TRBV29-1 to TRBJ1-2; 8 bases fit TRBD1. The germline gives CDR1 SQVTM, CDR2 ANQGSEA. J gave up 10 bases and V 4 bases, and 8 bases lay outside the gene matches. The CDR3 is 12 residues long. CDR3 loop: CSVGGTGRDYTF. CDR3 coding DNA: TGCAGCGTTGGCGGGACAGGTCGAGACTACACCTTC.

This rearrangement joins TRBV3-1 to TRBJ2-3; TRBD2 matches 12 bases. This CDR3 contains 17 residues. The germline CDR1 and CDR2 sequences are LGHDT and YNNKEL (reference sequence). The J segment lost 0 bases and the V segment lost 9 bases, leaving 10 bases of the junction unmatched. The CDR3 DNA reads as TGTGCCAGTGTGACTAGCGGGGGACCATCGAGCACAGATACGCAGTATTTT. Amino acids: CASVTSGGPSSTDTQYF.

The rearrangement uses TRBV25-1 and TRBJ1-2; perhaps TRBD1 as D (6 bases). Looked up from germline, CDR1 is MGHDK and CDR2 is SYGVNS. This CDR3 has 13 residues. The V gene lost 11 bases and the J gene lost 0 bases, with 13 bases spanning the gap. In DNA, the CDR3 is TGTGCCTCGAGGGGGTCAGCTAACTATGGCTACACCTTC. This sequence encodes CASRGSANYGYTF.

This clonotype was counted at least ten times. This chain links TRBV20-1 with TRBJ2-5, with TRBD2 matching 11 bases. V dropped 1 base and J dropped 4; count of bases not matched to a gene: 5. Germline values: CDR1 DFQATT, CDR2 SNEGSKA (reference sequence). There are 15 residues in the CDR3. In nucleotides, the CDR3 is TGCAGTGCTAGAGTAGCGGGGGGGCTTGGAGAGACCCAGTACTTC. Protein sequence: CSARVAGGLGETQYF.

This chain uses TRBV5-1 with TRBJ1-4; no firm D call. Germline V gives CDR1 SGHRS, CDR2 YFSETQ. There are 14 residues in the CDR3. Deletions cut 3 bases from V and 2 bases from J, with 8 bases between. CDR3 nucleotide sequence: TGCGCCAGCAGCTCCGGAGATACTAATGAAAAACTGTTTTTT. Protein sequence: CASSSGDTNEKLFF.

This clonotype has only a few counts. J is TRBJ2-1 and V is TRBV27; 9 bases line up with TRBD2. V shed 3 bases and J 7 bases; nucleotides not matched to a gene: 28. CDR3 size: 22 residues. Germline-derived CDR1 and CDR2 are MNHEY and SMNVEV (reference sequence). The CDR3 DNA follows: TGTGCCAGCAGTTTCCCGACGCTGTCCCCTAGCGGGACTTTTCAAGCGGCTAATGAGCAGTTCTTC. Translation gives CASSFPTLSPSGTFQAANEQFF.

The chain recombines TRBV6-2 or TRBV6-3 with TRBJ1-2, with 8 bases fitting TRBD1. Germline CDR1 and CDR2: MNHEY and SVGEGT. This CDR3 is 18 amino acids long. The trim removed 5 bases at V and 8 bases at J, leaving 22 bases unmatched. Written as DNA, the CDR3 is TGTGCCAGCAGTCTCCCGGCAGGGGGCGGAAATGGAGCCAGCGGCTACACCTTC. This gives the protein CASSLPAGGGNGASGYTF.

The CDR3 here is CASSLLAVEQFF. Here the CDR3 DNA reads TGTGCCAGCAGCTTATTGGCGGTGGAGCAGTTCTTC. The chain has TRBV7-9 and TRBJ2-1; D ambiguous. Trimming took 2 bases from V and 10 from J, leaving 9 bases between them. CDR3 length equals 12 residues. Germline V lookup: CDR1 SEHNR, CDR2 FQNEAQ (reference sequence).

The sample holds a few counts of this clonotype. The chain links TRBV6-5 to TRBJ2-7; weak D call: TRBD2 (6 bases). Germline-derived CDR1 and CDR2 are MNHEY and SVGAGI. This CDR3 is built from 15 residues. Trimming took 7 bases from V and 6 from J, leaving 22 bases between them. The CDR3 coding sequence is TGTGCCAGCAAACCCAGCGGGCCGAGGAGTGGCGAGCAGTACTTC. It codes for CASKPSGPRSGEQYF.

The chain carries TRBV2 and TRBJ1-5; no firm D call. The germline V gene has CDR1 SNHLY and CDR2 FYNNEI. Trimming took off 3 bases at V and 6 bases at J, with 6 bases between the two ends. This CDR3 contains 12 residues. The CDR3, as DNA: TGTGCCAGCAGTGATCAAGCTCAGCCCCAGCATTTT. This encodes CASSDQAQPQHF.

The V gene is TRBV20-1, the J gene TRBJ2-1, with D unclear. The CDR3 is 10 residues long. Germline CDR1 and CDR2: DFQATT and SNEGSKA (reference sequence). Trimming removed 6 bases at V and 7 bases at J, with 7 bases between. CDR3 nucleotides: TGCAGTGCCTCTAGAAATGAGCAGTTCTTC. Protein: CSASRNEQFF.